What follows describes a single T cell receptor beta chain. Libraries were prepared by immunoSEQ multiplex PCR; TCRdb keeps only in-frame clonotypes and omits some of them. This sample has under 350,000 clones, with roughly nine tenths found just once. Trimming pared 3 bases from V and 10 bases from J, leaving 18 bases between. CDR1 KGHSH and CDR2 LQKENI come from the germline V gene. This CDR3 has 14 amino acids. Cohorts were based on clinical histories the participants reported. This record comes from a study of blood T cell repertoires in COVID-19. Study at large: Samples representing acute and convalescent COVID-19 were sourced from the United States, Italy and Spain. Sources were T cells, B-cell-depleted T cells, or PBMCs; the material itself was cDNA or gDNA.

This chain links TRBV18 with TRBJ1-1; D might be TRBD1 (6 bases). The origin of this receptor is a man aged 55 to 70 who had recovered from COVID-19. The sample consisted of PBMCs or T cells enriched from blood (not recorded which). CDR3 nucleotide sequence: TGTGCCAGCTCACCGCCGGACAGCCCGCGCAGAGCTTTCTTT. The encoded protein is CASSPPDSPRRAFF.